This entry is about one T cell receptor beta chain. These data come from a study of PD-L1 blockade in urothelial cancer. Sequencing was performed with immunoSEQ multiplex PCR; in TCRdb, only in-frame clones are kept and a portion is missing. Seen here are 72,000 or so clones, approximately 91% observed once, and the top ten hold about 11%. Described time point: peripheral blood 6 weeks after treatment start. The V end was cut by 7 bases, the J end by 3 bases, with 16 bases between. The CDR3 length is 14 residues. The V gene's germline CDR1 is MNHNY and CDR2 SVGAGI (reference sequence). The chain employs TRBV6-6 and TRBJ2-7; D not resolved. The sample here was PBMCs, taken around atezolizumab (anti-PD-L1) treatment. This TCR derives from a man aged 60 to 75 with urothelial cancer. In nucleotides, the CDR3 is TGTGCCAGCAACACGAGGCAAAAAAGCTACGAGCAGTACTTC. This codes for CASNTRQKSYEQYF.